Shown below are 15 T cell receptor beta chains from a single sample sequenced in a study of regulatory T cells in long-lasting Graves disease. Sample time point: newly diagnosed GD, antithyroid drugs for less than 3 months. Making the TCR library involved RNA that had been extracted from PBMCs. Combining iRepertoire HTBI primers with Arm-PCR of CDR3 regions, the authors built TCR beta libraries. TCRdb passed the multiplex PCR reads through MiXCR, listing each CDR3 protein once. The sample records roughly 400,000 distinct CDR3 sequences, over 12% being singletons. This same sample was also taken into another study, of T cells in Graves' hyperthyroidism and ophthalmopathy.

The input for sequencing was peripheral blood mononuclear cells (PBMCs), taken at new diagnosis, from a patient treated with antithyroid drugs. All receptors derive from a woman aged 40 to 50 with Graves disease.

This clonotype was seen more than once but under ten times. This chain links TRBV4-3 with TRBJ2-7; 12 bases are shared with TRBD2. This CDR3 contains 17 residues. CDR1 and CDR2 (germline): LGHNA, YSLEER. The trim removed 0 bases at V and 3 bases at J, leaving 6 bases unmatched. CDR3 protein: CASSQEARLAGDYEQYF. For the CDR3, the DNA is TGCGCCAGCAGCCAAGAAGCCCGACTAGCGGGAGACTACGAGCAGTACTTC.

In this sample, this clonotype turned up many times. The chain is built from TRBV15 and TRBJ2-7; 7 bases are a match to TRBD1. The CDR3 covers 16 residues. Germline values: CDR1 LNHNV, CDR2 YYDKDF (reference sequence). Trimming cost V 5 bases and J 0 bases; bases outside gene matches: 10. CDR3 sequence (DNA): TGTGCCACCAGCCCCAGGGGGACAAGGAGCTCCTACGAGCAGTACTTC. It codes for CATSPRGTRSSYEQYF.

This clonotype was recorded at least ten times. This chain links TRBV28 with TRBJ1-2; D is unresolved. The ends were cut back, 2 bases at V and 8 bases at J, with 15 bases in the middle. CDR1 is MDHEN and CDR2 is SYDVKM in the germline V gene. This CDR3 contains 14 residues. CDR3 in amino acids: CASSLLTDARGYTF. The CDR3 DNA sequence: TGTGCCAGCAGTTTACTCACGGACGCCCGGGGCTACACCTTC.

This clonotype was observed many times. This chain joins TRBV28 and TRBJ2-5, with D possibly matching TRBD2 (6 bases). The CDR3 is made up of 16 amino acids. Germline V CDR1 and CDR2: MDHEN, SYDVKM. The ends were cut back, 6 bases at V and 1 base at J, with 18 bases in the middle. The CDR3 bases are TGTGCCAGCAGCTACCGGGACTCAGCCCCCCAAGAGACCCAGTACTTC. Translated, it gives CASSYRDSAPQETQYF.

This clonotype was picked up many times. The genes are TRBV30 and TRBJ2-5, with unresolved D. Trimming stripped 6 bases from V and 3 bases from J, with 17 bases between. This CDR3 region has 14 residues. Germline V gene data show CDR1 as GTSNPN and CDR2 as SVGIG (reference sequence). The CDR3 region is CACQHSRLEETQYF. CDR3 in DNA: TGTGCCTGCCAACACTCCCGGCTAGAAGAGACCCAGTACTTC.

The table lists this clonotype with many counts. J is TRBJ1-2 and V is TRBV20-1, with a weak D call TRBD1 (6 bases). The CDR3 extends over 14 amino acids. The V end lost 0 bases, the J end lost 8 bases, and 16 bases lay between the germline ends. Germline loops: CDR1 DFQATT, CDR2 SNEGSKA (reference sequence). The CDR3 nucleotides read TGCAGTGCTAGAGATCGGCAGGGGATGAGGGGCTACACCTTC. It codes for CSARDRQGMRGYTF.

This clonotype was seen repeatedly, ten times or more. V is TRBV29-1 and J is TRBJ1-2; D might be TRBD1 (5 bases). Per germline, CDR1 SQVTM and CDR2 ANQGSEA. The CDR3 loop spans 14 amino acids. V lost 3 bases and J lost 3, with 14 bases in between. The CDR3 protein is CSVDYPGGDYGYTF. The CDR3 DNA sequence: TGCAGCGTTGATTATCCGGGAGGGGACTATGGCTACACCTTC.

This clonotype has a count of ten or more. V and J are TRBV18 and TRBJ2-5; D not resolved. The length of the CDR3 is 13 residues. V lost 6 bases and J 4 bases, leaving 12 bases between the germline ends. Germline values: CDR1 KGHSH, CDR2 LQKENI. The CDR3 DNA reads TGTGCCAGCTCGCCTACTATAGGAGAGACCCAGTACTTC. This codes for CASSPTIGETQYF.

The V call is TRBV24-1, the J call TRBJ2-7; D gene unclear. The V gene lost 2 bases and the J gene lost 4 bases, with 8 bases spanning the gap. From germline, CDR1 is KGHDR and CDR2 SFDVKD. The CDR3 is 13 residues long. The CDR3 loop is CATSDSRSYEQYF. As DNA, the CDR3 is TGTGCCACCAGTGATTCGCGTTCGTACGAGCAGTACTTC.

Many counts were recorded for this clonotype. The genes are TRBV24-1 and TRBJ2-1; 8 nucleotides agree with TRBD1. This CDR3 has 14 amino acids. V lost 9 bases to trimming and J lost 8 bases; unmatched junction nucleotides: 11. Germline values: CDR1 KGHDR, CDR2 SFDVKD. The CDR3 is CATSDRGFSDEQFF. Written as DNA, the CDR3 is TGTGCCACCTCCGACAGGGGTTTTTCGGATGAGCAGTTCTTC.

At least ten counts were recorded for this clonotype. V gene TRBV12-3 or TRBV12-4 combines with J gene TRBJ1-1, with TRBD1 as a possible D gene (5 bases). With 5 bases removed from V and 1 base from J, the gap between germline ends came to 11 bases. This CDR3 spans 14 amino acids. The CDR3 DNA is TGTGCCAGCAGTCAGACAGATAAGAACACTGAAGCTTTCTTT. It encodes CASSQTDKNTEAFF.

The CDR3 bases are TGTGCCAGCAGCTTGGAAGGGACTTTCAGCTCTGGAAACACCATATATTTT. Translation: CASSLEGTFSSGNTIYF. The rearrangement joins TRBV11-3 to TRBJ1-3; D is perhaps TRBD1 (5 bases). The CDR3 spans 17 residues. CDR1 SGHNT and CDR2 YENEEA come from the germline V gene. Deletions cut 3 bases from V and 0 bases from J, with 15 bases between.

On this clonotype: A read error may explain this, as a much larger clone is one base away. This chain links TRBV6-1 with TRBJ2-5; no clear D gene. Germline V gene sequence: CDR1 MNHNS, CDR2 SASEGT. The CDR3 consists of 13 residues. The CDR3, as DNA: TGTACCAGCAGTAAGGACCGCCGGGAGACCCAGTACTTC. Protein sequence: CTSSKDRRETQYF.

Many counts were recorded for this clonotype. V gene TRBV7-3 combines with J gene TRBJ2-1; D is uncertain. Germline-derived CDR1 and CDR2 are SGHTA and FQGTGA. The V gene lost 1 base and the J gene lost 2 bases, with 15 bases spanning the gap. The CDR3 is made up of 17 amino acids. The CDR3 bases are TGTGCCAGCAGCTTAAAGGAGCGACGGTCCCCCTACAATGAGCAGTTCTTC. Translating it yields CASSLKERRSPYNEQFF.

This clonotype was seen repeatedly, ten times or more. J is TRBJ2-3 and V is TRBV7-8; TRBD2 matches at 12 bases. V dropped 2 bases and J dropped 0; count of bases not matched to a gene: 3. The germline V gene encodes CDR1 SGHVS and CDR2 FQNEAQ. The CDR3 spans 17 residues. The CDR3 DNA reads TGTGCCAGCAGCTTATCCGGGACTAGCGGGAGCACAGATACGCAGTATTTT. This codes for CASSLSGTSGSTDTQYF. Variable domain in full (rest from reference TRBV7-8 and TRBJ2-3): GAGVSQSPRYKVAKRGQDVALRCDPISGHVSLFWYQQALGQGPEFLTYFQNEAQLDKSGLPSDRFFAERPEGSVSTLKIQRTQQEDSAVYLCASSLSGTSGSTDTQYFGPGTRLTVL.